This T cell receptor beta chain originates from a study of beta chain features in type 1 diabetes. Study-wide results and limits: PCR might favor shorter templates, but any such skew would affect patients and controls equally.

The investigators reverse transcribed all of the isolated RNA, so they sequenced expressed TCRB transcripts. The table came from immunoSEQ multiplex PCR; TCRdb's copy has only in-frame clones and leaves some out. The table lists hundreds of thousands of clones, 12% to 15% of them singletons, with roughly 0.024% in the top ten. This clone was detected ten times or more. Its antigen is unidentified. The CDR3 has 13 amino acids. Trimming shortened V by 2 bases and J by 5 bases, and 10 bases separated the two germline ends. In germline, CDR1 is SGDLS, CDR2 YYNGEE. A single heparinised blood sample, averaging about 120 mL, was obtained per donor.

The sequence came from a woman aged 40-49 years in good health. The sample was naive CD4+ T cells from blood. The rearrangement uses TRBV9 and TRBJ2-5; TRBD2 is a possible D gene (6 bases). CDR3 residues: CASSVASVETQYF. In DNA form, the CDR3 reads TGTGCCAGCAGCGTGGCTAGCGTGGAGACCCAGTACTTC.